The 30 T cell receptor beta chains in this list originate from one sample, sequenced in a study of shared clonotypes between healthy human individuals. Sequenced by immunoSEQ multiplex PCR; TCRdb stores in-frame clones only, minus some. In the table there are fewer than 3 million clones, approximately 90% of which are singletons. Sequencing was performed on naive CD4+ T cells from PBMCs. Subset meaning: CD45RA+ positively selected. The source of these receptors is a man younger than 35 in good health. Some clones in this sample may be carry-over from other donors' samples.

In regard to this clone: The same CDR3 arises from other DNA sequences in this sample as well. The V gene is TRBV29-1, the J gene TRBJ1-1; D not certain. The germline V gene has CDR1 SQVTM and CDR2 ANQGSEA. The V and J ends lost 3 bases and 4 bases respectively, with 12 bases between them. The CDR3 is 13 amino acids. CDR3: CSVELRVGTEAFF. The CDR3 nucleotides read TGCAGCGTTGAGTTGCGGGTTGGCACTGAAGCTTTCTTT.

Concerning this clone itself: Other DNA sequences in this specimen translate into the identical CDR3. The chain uses TRBV28 and TRBJ1-1; a possible D gene is TRBD1 (6 bases). This CDR3 is 14 amino acids long. V was cut by 2 bases and J by 1 base, with 8 bases left in between. Germline V gene data show CDR1 as MDHEN and CDR2 as SYDVKM. CDR3 sequence reads: CASSLPGANTEAFF. CDR3 in DNA: TGTGCCAGCAGTTTACCAGGGGCGAACACTGAAGCTTTCTTT.

A remark on this clone: Other nucleotide sequences in the sample specify the same CDR3. CDR3 sequence reads: CASSLADTQYF. The CDR3 bases are TGTGCCAGCAGTTTGGCAGATACGCAGTATTTT. This chain uses TRBV28 with TRBJ2-3; D not certain. The CDR3 totals 11 residues. Trimming removed 3 bases at V and 4 bases at J, with 2 bases between. Germline values: CDR1 MDHEN, CDR2 SYDVKM.

The chain joins TRBV6-6 to TRBJ1-5; 7 nucleotides agree with TRBD1. This CDR3 contains 13 residues. Unmatched junction bases numbered 7, after V lost 9 bases and J lost 5 bases. CDR1 is MNHNY and CDR2 is SVGAGI in the germline V gene (reference sequence). The CDR3 loop is CASETGTDQPQHF. The CDR3 DNA reads as TGTGCCAGTGAGACAGGGACCGATCAGCCCCAGCATTTT.

The chain couples TRBV28 to TRBJ2-1; a weak D match, TRBD2 (7 bases). Germline loops: CDR1 MDHEN, CDR2 SYDVKM. V lost 4 bases and J lost 4, with 17 bases in between. This CDR3 has 16 amino acids. The DNA for the CDR3 is TGTGCCAGCAGTTACTTTGGGGGGGCGCGTTACAATGAGCAGTTCTTC. It yields the protein CASSYFGGARYNEQFF.

The chain employs TRBV28 and TRBJ1-1; a weak D match, TRBD1 (6 bases). The germline gives CDR1 MDHEN, CDR2 SYDVKM. The CDR3 is 15 residues long. Trimming took 6 bases from V and 5 from J, leaving 19 bases between them. The CDR3 DNA reads as TGTGCCAGCAGGACCTGGGGGCAGGGGAGGACTGAAGCTTTCTTT. It specifies CASRTWGQGRTEAFF.

This chain connects TRBV19 to TRBJ1-2, with 9 bases lining up with TRBD1. This CDR3 region has 14 residues. CDR1 LNHDA and CDR2 SQIVND come from the germline V gene (reference sequence). Trimming removed 6 bases from V and 8 bases from J; junction bases left unmatched: 10. CDR3 residues: CASRGVGTGIGYTF. CDR3 nucleotides: TGTGCCAGTAGGGGTGTAGGGACAGGGATCGGCTACACCTTC.

The V and J genes are TRBV4-3 and TRBJ1-2; tentative D call: TRBD1 (5 bases). The V and J ends lost 5 bases and 4 bases respectively, with 17 bases between them. The CDR3 totals 15 residues. The V gene's germline CDR1 is LGHNA and CDR2 YSLEER. The CDR3 loop reads CASSISLPGPYGYTF. In DNA, the CDR3 is TGCGCCAGCAGCATTAGCCTACCGGGGCCCTATGGCTACACCTTC.

On this clone itself: This sample includes further DNA sequences coding for the same CDR3. DNA of the CDR3: TGTGCCAGCAGTCTTCGAGGGTATGGCTACACCTTC. Translated, it gives CASSLRGYGYTF. The genes are TRBV28 and TRBJ1-2, with D unresolved. V lost 5 bases and J 5 bases, leaving 9 bases between the germline ends. The CDR3 loop spans 12 amino acids. CDR1 is MDHEN and CDR2 is SYDVKM in the germline V gene.

This chain connects TRBV10-3 to TRBJ1-2; D is uncertain. Germline lookup yields CDR1 ENHRY and CDR2 SYGVKD. The CDR3 length is 15 residues. V was trimmed by 4 bases and J by 4 bases, leaving 16 bases between them. The chain's CDR3 is CAISGMDPLSYGYTF. In DNA, the CDR3 is TGTGCCATCAGTGGTATGGACCCCCTCAGCTATGGCTACACCTTC.

This chain links TRBV6-1 with TRBJ2-7, with 7 bases lining up with TRBD1. Per the germline V gene, CDR1 is MNHNS and CDR2 is SASEGT. V lost 6 bases, J lost 3 bases, and 5 bases stayed unmatched. This CDR3 has 13 amino acids. CDR3 bases: TGTGCCAGCAGCACTGGACAGGTCTACGAGCAGTACTTC. It specifies CASSTGQVYEQYF.

The gene calls are TRBV11-2 and TRBJ2-1; D remains unclear. The CDR3 contains 12 residues. Trimming stripped 4 bases from V and 5 bases from J, with 6 bases between. The germline CDR1 and CDR2 sequences are SGHAT and FQNNGV. CDR3 nucleotides: TGTGCCAGCAGCTATCTTAACAATGAGCAGTTCTTC. It codes for CASSYLNNEQFF.

This rearrangement joins TRBV28 to TRBJ1-2, with TRBD1 matching 10 bases. Unmatched junction bases numbered 9, after V lost 4 bases and J lost 7 bases. The CDR3 loop spans 15 amino acids. Germline-derived CDR1 and CDR2 are MDHEN and SYDVKM. CDR3 sequence (DNA): TGTGCCAGCAGTTCATCCGGGACAGGGGTCGCTGGCTACACCTTC. Its protein is CASSSSGTGVAGYTF.

This rearrangement joins TRBV30 to TRBJ2-7, with TRBD2 identical over 7 bases. Germline CDR1 reads GTSNPN; CDR2 reads SVGIG (reference sequence). CDR3 length: 13 amino acids. The J segment lost 3 bases and the V segment lost 8 bases, leaving 10 bases of the junction unmatched. CDR3 sequence: CAQRVAGVYEQYF. The CDR3 nucleotides read TGTGCCCAAAGGGTGGCGGGAGTCTACGAGCAGTACTTC. The full variable domain, completed using reference TRBV30 and TRBJ2-7, is SQTIHQWPATLVQPVGSPLSLECTVEGTSNPNLYWYRQAAGRGLQLLFYSVGIGQISSEVPQNLSASRPQDRQFILSSKKLLLSDSGFYLCAQRVAGVYEQYFGPGTRLTVT.

This clone was seen once. DNA of the CDR3: TGTGCCAGCAGCCTCGGGGGGATTTACGGACGAGGTCTTCCCGCAGATACGCAGTATTTT. It codes for CASSLGGIYGRGLPADTQYF. This chain links TRBV7-3 with TRBJ2-3, with 7 bases aligning to TRBD2. The CDR3 is 20 residues long. V was pared by 5 bases and J by 4 bases, with 24 bases of the junction left unmatched. Germline V CDR1 and CDR2: SGHTA, FQGTGA.

The sample holds a few counts of this clone. This CDR3 is CASSQDFGNREAFF. The CDR3 nucleotides are TGTGCCAGCAGCCAAGATTTCGGAAACCGTGAAGCTTTCTTT. The V gene is TRBV14, the J gene TRBJ1-1; D gene unclear. CDR1 and CDR2 (germline): SGHDN, FVKESK. The CDR3 consists of 14 residues. The ends were cut back, 0 bases at V and 7 bases at J, with 12 bases in the middle.

The rearrangement uses TRBV28 and TRBJ2-6, with D unresolved. Trimming left V 2 bases short and J 0 bases short, with 11 bases between. The V gene's germline CDR1 is MDHEN and CDR2 SYDVKM. This CDR3 region has 17 residues. CDR3 protein: CASSLGTQGSGANVLTF. The DNA of the CDR3 is TGTGCCAGCAGTTTAGGAACTCAAGGCTCTGGGGCCAACGTCCTGACTTTC.

This chain connects TRBV10-2 to TRBJ2-7; 8 nucleotides agree with TRBD1. Germline CDR1 reads WSHSY; CDR2 reads SAAADI. CDR3 length: 14 amino acids. With 7 bases clipped from V and 7 bases from J, the junction kept 12 bases outside the gene matches. In DNA, the CDR3 is TGCGCCAGCAAAGGCCAGGGGGCGTCGGGTGAGCAGTACTTC. It yields the protein CASKGQGASGEQYF.

The chain joins TRBV12-5 to TRBJ1-5; D unresolved. The V gene lost 6 bases and the J gene lost 3 bases, with 6 bases spanning the gap. The germline CDR1 and CDR2 sequences are LGHNT and FRNRAP. The CDR3 sequence is 12 residues long. The CDR3 spells CASGLNNQPQHF. The CDR3 nucleotides are TGTGCTAGTGGCCTCAACAATCAGCCCCAGCATTTT.

The chain carries TRBV5-1 and TRBJ2-1; 12 bases line up with TRBD2. Germline V gene lookup returns CDR1 SGHRS and CDR2 YFSETQ. This CDR3 has 19 amino acids. V lost 2 bases and J lost 0; bases outside the gene matches: 9. DNA of the CDR3: TGCGCCAGCAGCTTACTTACTAGCGGGAGGTCGAGCTCCTACAATGAGCAGTTCTTC. Translation gives CASSLLTSGRSSSYNEQFF.

V gene TRBV7-9 combines with J gene TRBJ2-3; TRBD2 matches 7 bases. The V gene end was trimmed by 1 base and the J gene end by 6 bases; junction bases not matched to a gene: 10. The CDR3 length is 16 residues. Per the germline V gene, CDR1 is SEHNR and CDR2 is FQNEAQ (reference sequence). The chain's CDR3 is CASSLGGRREFDTQYF. For the CDR3, the DNA is TGTGCCAGCAGCTTAGGTGGGAGGCGGGAGTTTGATACGCAGTATTTT.

V gene TRBV27 combines with J gene TRBJ2-5; the D call may be TRBD1 or TRBD2 (5 bases each). The last part of the DNA fits TRBJ2-7 better; the J call may be wrong. Germline V lookup: CDR1 MNHEY, CDR2 SMNVEV (reference sequence). This CDR3 region has 14 residues. The CDR3 is CASSLRDGPYEQYF. Here the CDR3 DNA reads TGTGCCAGCAGTCTCCGGGACGGTCCCTACGAGCAGTACTTC.

The chain has TRBV28 and TRBJ2-7, with D perhaps TRBD1 (5 bases). The germline V and J ends were trimmed by 0 bases and 2 bases, with 11 bases remaining between them. The CDR3 spans 15 residues. Germline CDR1 is MDHEN and CDR2 is SYDVKM. The CDR3 region is CASSLWQGRPYEQYF. The CDR3, as DNA: TGTGCCAGCAGTTTATGGCAGGGCAGGCCCTACGAGCAGTACTTC. The variable domain in full, with the rest retrieved from reference TRBV28 and TRBJ2-7, is DVKVTQSSRYLVKRTGEKVFLECVQDMDHENMFWYRQDPGLGLRLIYFSYDVKMKEKGDIPEGYSVSREKKERFSLILESASTNQTSMYLCASSLWQGRPYEQYFGPGTRLTVT.

CDR3 DNA sequence: TGCAGTGCTAGAGAGCGTTCACCCCTCCACTTT. Amino acids: CSARERSPLHF. The chain carries TRBV20-1 and TRBJ1-6; D not resolved. The V end was cut by 0 bases, the J end by 9 bases, with 3 bases between. Per the germline V gene, CDR1 is DFQATT and CDR2 is SNEGSKA (reference sequence). CDR3 size: 11 residues.

This chain joins TRBV4-2 and TRBJ2-2; weak D call: TRBD2 (6 bases). Trimming left V 1 base short and J 4 bases short, with 19 bases between. Germline V gene lookup returns CDR1 LGHNA and CDR2 YNFKEQ. This CDR3 is built from 18 residues. The CDR3: CASSQVGLREKSTGELFF. The CDR3 region has the DNA TGTGCCAGCAGCCAAGTGGGACTCCGGGAGAAAAGCACCGGGGAGCTGTTTTTT.

The genes are TRBV6-6 and TRBJ2-7; a possible D gene is TRBD1 (5 bases). V was pared by 2 bases and J by 4 bases, with 9 bases between. The CDR3 spans 13 residues. Germline CDR1 reads MNHNY; CDR2 reads SVGAGI (reference sequence). CDR3 loop: CASSYAQGYEQYF. The CDR3 DNA reads TGTGCCAGCAGTTACGCGCAGGGATACGAGCAGTACTTC.

This chain links TRBV10-3 with TRBJ2-7; D is uncertain. Germline V gene data show CDR1 as ENHRY and CDR2 as SYGVKD. The V end lost 11 bases, the J end lost 1 base, and 15 bases lay between the germline ends. The CDR3 has 13 residues. CDR3 nucleotide sequence: TGTGCCGCAATCGGCGGTGGGTCCTACGAGCAGTACTTC. Translation gives CAAIGGGSYEQYF.

The chain couples TRBV5-6 to TRBJ2-7; D is unclear. Germline assignment: CDR1 SGHDT and CDR2 YYEEEE. The CDR3 has 17 residues. With 2 bases removed from V and 2 bases from J, the gap between germline ends came to 20 bases. CDR3 residues: CASSLNTNDGRAYEQYF. CDR3 coding DNA: TGTGCCAGCAGCTTAAATACGAACGACGGAAGGGCCTACGAGCAGTACTTC. Full variable domain (rest looked up from reference TRBV5-6 and TRBJ2-7): DAGVTQSPTHLIKTRGQQVTLRCSPKSGHDTVSWYQQALGQGPQFIFQYYEEEERQRGNFPDRFSGHQFPNYSSELNVNALLLGDSALYLCASSLNTNDGRAYEQYFGPGTRLTVT.

V and J are TRBV5-6 and TRBJ2-1; 12 bases are a match to TRBD2. With V trimmed by 4 bases and J by 7 bases, 15 bases remained unmatched. Per germline, CDR1 SGHDT and CDR2 YYEEEE. The CDR3 totals 18 residues. The DNA for the CDR3 is TGTGCCAGCAGCGTTGGGGCTAGCGGGAGGGCCGCGTATAATGAGCAGTTCTTC. Encoded protein: CASSVGASGRAAYNEQFF. The complete variable domain, with remaining parts taken from reference TRBV5-6 and TRBJ2-1, reads DAGVTQSPTHLIKTRGQQVTLRCSPKSGHDTVSWYQQALGQGPQFIFQYYEEEERQRGNFPDRFSGHQFPNYSSELNVNALLLGDSALYLCASSVGASGRAAYNEQFFGPGTRLTVL.

The V call is TRBV2, the J call TRBJ1-1; unclear D gene. Trimming pared 7 bases from V and 1 base from J, leaving 19 bases between. The germline CDR1 and CDR2 sequences are SNHLY and FYNNEI. The CDR3 totals 16 residues. CDR3 residues: CASMAAPGTQNTEAFF. Here the CDR3 DNA reads TGTGCCAGCATGGCAGCTCCCGGAACACAGAACACTGAAGCTTTCTTT. The full variable domain, completed using reference TRBV2 and TRBJ1-1, is EPEVTQTPSHQVTQMGQEVILRCVPISNHLYFYWYRQILGQKVEFLVSFYNNEISEKSEIFDDQFSVERPDGSNFTLKIRSTKLEDSAMYFCASMAAPGTQNTEAFFGQGTRLTVV.